This note documents a single TCR beta chain sequence. The antigen is undetermined. The entry originates in a study of T cells expressing NK-cell markers. Study findings and constraints: The HCMV specificity of the expanded NKG2C+ T cell clones stayed unresolved.

CDR1 is LGHDT, CDR2 YNNKEL, per germline (reference sequence). The CDR3 runs to 13 residues. TCRdb reprocessed the 5' RACE reads; each CDR3 protein has one entry and no DNA is given. The table lists 120,000 to 150,000 distinct CDR3 sequences. Sequenced sample: blood T cells: a sorted CD56 or NKG2C T cell subset, CD4+ or CD8+ T cells, or bulk PBMC T cells (not recorded which). The genes are TRBV3-1 and TRBJ2-4. The TCR originated in a man between 18 and 35 years old in good health. The CDR3 reads CASSPPSKNIQYF. Complete variable domain (other parts from reference TRBV3-1 and TRBJ2-4): DTAVSQTPKYLVTQMGNDKSIKCEQNLGHDTMYWYKQDSKKFLKIMFSYNNKELIINETVPNRFSPKSPDKAHLNLHINSLELGDSAVYFCASSPPSKNIQYFGAGTRLSVL.